This T cell receptor (beta chain) was sequenced in a study of cytomegalovirus exposure and HLA in healthy donors. Study outcomes and limitations: The study labeled under 200 TCR beta chains cytomegalovirus-associated. Per a prior analysis, the majority of TCR beta V segments were productive roughly 87% or roughly 30% of the time. As a later analysis showed, several of the most significant clusters appeared to be linked to common viral pathogens.

Of note for this clone: The antigen remains undetermined.

13 Jbeta primers and 60 Vbeta primers were used for the PCR. Some clones are missing from TCRdb's copy, which holds only in-frame ones; the method was immunoSEQ multiplex PCR. The data hold approximately 130,000 clones, with around 80% observed a single time. This clonotype was obtained from a woman aged 45-65 years in good health and CMV-seropositive. Material: PBMCs.

The CDR3 DNA reads TGTGCCAGCAGGGACAGATACAATCAGCCCCAGCATTTT. Its translation is CASRDRYNQPQHF. The chain recombines TRBV6-1 with TRBJ1-5; D may be TRBD1 (6 bases). Germline V gene sequence: CDR1 MNHNS, CDR2 SASEGT. There are 13 residues in the CDR3. Trimming took 6 bases from V and 3 from J, leaving 9 bases between them.